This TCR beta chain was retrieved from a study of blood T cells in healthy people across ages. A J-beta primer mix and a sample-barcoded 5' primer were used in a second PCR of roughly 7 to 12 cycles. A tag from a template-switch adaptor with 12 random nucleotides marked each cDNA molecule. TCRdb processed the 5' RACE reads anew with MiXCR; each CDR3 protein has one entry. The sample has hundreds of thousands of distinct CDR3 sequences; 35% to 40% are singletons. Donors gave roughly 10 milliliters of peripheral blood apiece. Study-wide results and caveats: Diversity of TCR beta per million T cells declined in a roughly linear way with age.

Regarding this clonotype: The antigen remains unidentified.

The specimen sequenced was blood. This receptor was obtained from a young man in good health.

In nucleotides, the CDR3 is TGCGCCAGCAGCCAAGGGGACCCCTACAATGAGCAGTTCTTC. It yields the protein CASSQGDPYNEQFF. V and J are TRBV4-3 and TRBJ2-1, with D perhaps matching TRBD1 or TRBD2 (5 bases each). Germline CDR1 is LGHNA and CDR2 is YSLEER. The V gene lost 1 base and the J gene lost 2 bases, with 6 bases spanning the gap. The CDR3 runs to 14 residues.